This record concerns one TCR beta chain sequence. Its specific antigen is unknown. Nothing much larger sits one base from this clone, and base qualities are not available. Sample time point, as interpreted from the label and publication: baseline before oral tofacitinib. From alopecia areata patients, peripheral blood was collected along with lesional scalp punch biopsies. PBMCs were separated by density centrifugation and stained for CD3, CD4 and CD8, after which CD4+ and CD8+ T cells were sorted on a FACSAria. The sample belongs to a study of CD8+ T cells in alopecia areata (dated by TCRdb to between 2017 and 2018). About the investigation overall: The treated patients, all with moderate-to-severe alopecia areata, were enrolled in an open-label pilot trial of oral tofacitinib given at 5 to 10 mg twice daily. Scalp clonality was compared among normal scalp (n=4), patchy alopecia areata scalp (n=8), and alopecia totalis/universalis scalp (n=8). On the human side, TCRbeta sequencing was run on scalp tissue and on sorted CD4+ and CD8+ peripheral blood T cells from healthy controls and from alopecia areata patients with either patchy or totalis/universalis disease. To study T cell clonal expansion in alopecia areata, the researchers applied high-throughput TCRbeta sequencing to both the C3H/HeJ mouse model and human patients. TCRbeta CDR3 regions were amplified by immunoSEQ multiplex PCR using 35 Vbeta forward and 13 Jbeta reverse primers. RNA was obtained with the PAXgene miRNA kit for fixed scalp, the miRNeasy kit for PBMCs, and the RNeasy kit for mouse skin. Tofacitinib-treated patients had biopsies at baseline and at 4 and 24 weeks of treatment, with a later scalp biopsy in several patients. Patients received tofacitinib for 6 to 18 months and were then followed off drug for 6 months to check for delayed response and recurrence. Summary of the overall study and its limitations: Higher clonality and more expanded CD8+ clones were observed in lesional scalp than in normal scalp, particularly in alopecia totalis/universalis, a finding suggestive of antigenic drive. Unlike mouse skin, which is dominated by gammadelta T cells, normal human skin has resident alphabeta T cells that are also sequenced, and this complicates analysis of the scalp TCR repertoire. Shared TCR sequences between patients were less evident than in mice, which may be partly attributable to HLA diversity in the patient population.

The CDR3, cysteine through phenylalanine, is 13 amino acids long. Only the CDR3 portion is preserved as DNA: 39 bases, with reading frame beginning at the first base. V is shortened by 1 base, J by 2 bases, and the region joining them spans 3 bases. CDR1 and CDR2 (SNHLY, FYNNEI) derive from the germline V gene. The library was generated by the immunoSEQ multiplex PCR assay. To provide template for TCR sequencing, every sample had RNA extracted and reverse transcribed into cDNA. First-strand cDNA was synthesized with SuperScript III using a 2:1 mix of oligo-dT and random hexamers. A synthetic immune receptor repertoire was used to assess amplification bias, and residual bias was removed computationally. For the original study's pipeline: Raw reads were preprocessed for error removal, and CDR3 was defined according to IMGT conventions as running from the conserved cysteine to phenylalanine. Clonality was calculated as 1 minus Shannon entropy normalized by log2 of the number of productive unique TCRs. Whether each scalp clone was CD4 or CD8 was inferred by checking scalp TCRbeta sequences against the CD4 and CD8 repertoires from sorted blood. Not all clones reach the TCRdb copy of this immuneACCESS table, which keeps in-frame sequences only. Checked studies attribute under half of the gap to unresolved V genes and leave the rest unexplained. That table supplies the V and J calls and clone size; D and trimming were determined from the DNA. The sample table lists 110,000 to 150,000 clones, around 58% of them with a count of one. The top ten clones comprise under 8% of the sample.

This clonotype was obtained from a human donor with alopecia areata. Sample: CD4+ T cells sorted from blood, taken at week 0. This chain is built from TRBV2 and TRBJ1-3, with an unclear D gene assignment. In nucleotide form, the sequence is TGTGCCAGCAGTGAAGGTCCTGGAAACACCATATATTTT. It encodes CASSEGPGNTIYF.